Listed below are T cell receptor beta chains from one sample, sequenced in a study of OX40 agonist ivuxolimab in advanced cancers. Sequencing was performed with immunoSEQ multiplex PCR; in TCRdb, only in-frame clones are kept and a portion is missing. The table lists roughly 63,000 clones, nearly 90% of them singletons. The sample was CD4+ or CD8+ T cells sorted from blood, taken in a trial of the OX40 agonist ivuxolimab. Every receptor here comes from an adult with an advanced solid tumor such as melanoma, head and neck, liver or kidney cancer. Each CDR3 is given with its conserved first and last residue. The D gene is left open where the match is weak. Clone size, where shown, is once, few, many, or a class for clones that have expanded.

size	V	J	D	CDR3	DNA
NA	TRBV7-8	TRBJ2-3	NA	CASSLADGTDTQYF	TGTGCCAGCAGCTTAGCGGACGGGACAGATACGCAGTATTTT
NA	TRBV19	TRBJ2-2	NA	CASSILGLHPILSGELFF	TGTGCCAGTAGTATTCTTGGTCTACACCCCATTTTATCCGGGGAGCTGTTTTTT
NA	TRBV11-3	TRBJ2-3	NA	CASSLGQGPRGTDTQYF	TGTGCCAGCAGCTTAGGTCAGGGGCCCCGAGGAACAGATACGCAGTATTTT
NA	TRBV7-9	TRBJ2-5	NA	CASSSPSSGGPIGGETQYF	TGTGCCAGCAGTTCCCCTTCATCGGGTGGCCCGATTGGAGGAGAGACCCAGTACTTC
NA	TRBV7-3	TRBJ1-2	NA	CASSLQGWSGYTF	TGTGCCAGCAGCTTACAGGGGTGGAGTGGCTACACCTTC
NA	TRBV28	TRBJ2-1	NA	CASSPGLSYNEQFF	TGTGCCAGCAGTCCCGGACTTAGCTACAATGAGCAGTTCTTC
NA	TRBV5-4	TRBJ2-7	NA	CASSLIIARSSYEQYF	TGTGCCAGCAGCTTAATTATAGCGCGAAGCTCCTACGAGCAGTACTTC
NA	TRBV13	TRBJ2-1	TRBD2	CATLLAGGENEQFF	TGTGCCACCCTGTTAGCGGGGGGGGAAAATGAGCAGTTCTTC
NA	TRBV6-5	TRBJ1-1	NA	CASSYTRTLGAEAFF	TGTGCCAGCAGTTACACCCGGACACTGGGTGCTGAAGCTTTCTTT
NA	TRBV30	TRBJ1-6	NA	CAWSRVIPSSSYNSPLHF	TGTGCCTGGAGTCGAGTAATCCCATCTAGCTCCTATAATTCACCCCTCCACTTT
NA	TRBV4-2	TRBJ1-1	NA	CASSQAAAGSTEAFF	TGTGCCAGCAGCCAAGCCGCGGCAGGGTCTACTGAAGCTTTCTTT
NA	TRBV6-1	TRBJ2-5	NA	CASSEYSAASGETQYF	TGTGCCAGCAGTGAATACAGCGCGGCAAGCGGGGAGACCCAGTACTTC
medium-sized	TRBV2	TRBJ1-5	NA	CASSRGTPNQPQHF	TGTGCCAGCTCCCGCGGGACCCCAAATCAGCCCCAGCATTTT
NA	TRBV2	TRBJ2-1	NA	CASSDQRSYEQFF	TGTGCCAGCAGTGACCAACGTAGCTATGAGCAGTTCTTC
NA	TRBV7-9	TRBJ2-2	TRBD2	CASSLAGLAGGYHTGELFF	TGTGCCAGCAGCCTTGCGGGACTAGCGGGAGGGTATCACACCGGGGAGCTGTTTTTT